The rows below give T cell receptor beta chains drawn from one sample of a study of CD8+CD57+ T cells in acquired aplastic anemia. One entry per CDR3 protein results from TCRdb running MiXCR on the reads. In the table there are some 180,000 distinct CDR3 sequences, 63% of which are singletons. The sample taken for sequencing was sorted CD4+, CD8+, or CD8+CD57+ T cells (not recorded which) from PBMCs. Source of these receptors: a human donor with aplastic anemia. The CDR3 runs from the conserved cysteine through the conserved F or W. The D gene is left open where the match is weak. Clone sizes are given selectively: once, few, many, or a class where the clone is expanded.

d_call	j_call	v_call	clone_size	cdr3_nt	cdr3_aa
NA	TRBJ1-1	TRBV15	NA	TGTGCCACCAGCTCAAAAGGGAACACTGAAGCTTTCTTT	CATSSKGNTEAFF
TRBD2	TRBJ2-5	TRBV7-4	NA	TGTGCCAGCAGCTCGGCGGGAGGAGGGACCCAGTACTTC	CASSSAGGGTQYF
TRBD1	TRBJ2-3	TRBV7-9	few	TGTGCCAGCAGCTTAGCTCCAGCCGGGACAGGGACGCAGTATTTT	CASSLAPAGTGTQYF
TRBD2	TRBJ2-2	TRBV10-3	NA	TGTGCCATCAGTCCCCTTGCGGGAGGGTATAGGGGCGAGGACACCGGGGAGCTGTTTTTT	CAISPLAGGYRGEDTGELFF
TRBD2	TRBJ2-1	TRBV2	NA	TGTGCCAGCCCCGGGGGGGATGAGCAGTTCTTC	CASPGGDEQFF
TRBD1	TRBJ1-1	TRBV19	once	TGTGCCAGTAGTAACCCGGGACAGGGGTATACTGAAGCTTTCTTT	CASSNPGQGYTEAFF
NA	TRBJ1-6	TRBV7-2	NA	TGTGCCAGCAGCTTAGGAGGCAGGGTTGCCTATAATTCACCCCTCCACTTT	CASSLGGRVAYNSPLHF
NA	TRBJ1-1	TRBV2	NA	TGTGCCAGCAGCGCCATGGCTCAACTCGGAACTGAAGCTTTCTTT	CASSAMAQLGTEAFF
TRBD1	TRBJ2-5	TRBV24-1	NA	TGTGCCACCAGTGATCCGACAGGGTCGGGGGAGACCCAGTACTTC	CATSDPTGSGETQYF
NA	TRBJ1-1	TRBV5-1	many	TGCGCCAGCAGCTTGGCCCCGTCAGAGTTGAACACTGAAGCTTTCTTT	CASSLAPSELNTEAFF
NA	TRBJ2-3	TRBV20-1	NA	TGCAGTGCTATGGACTCACCAGATACGCAGTATTTT	CSAMDSPDTQYF
NA	TRBJ1-3	TRBV19	many	TGTGCCAGTAGTGCGTCCGGTGACACCATATATTTT	CASSASGDTIYF
TRBD2	TRBJ2-7	TRBV7-9	NA	TGTGCCAGCAGCTTAGAAGCTAGCGGGAGACGGCAGTACTTC	CASSLEASGRRQYF
TRBD1	TRBJ1-3	TRBV12-3/TRBV12-4	few	TGTGCCAGCAGTCAAGACAGGGCTGGAAACACCATATATTTT	CASSQDRAGNTIYF
NA	TRBJ2-1	TRBV2	NA	TGTGCCAGCAGTGCCCTAGGTGAGCAGTTCTTC	CASSALGEQFF
NA	TRBJ2-1	TRBV7-3	NA	TGTGCCAACAGCTCCCGGTGGCAGACTTACAATGAGCAGTTCTTC	CANSSRWQTYNEQFF
NA	TRBJ2-5	TRBV5-1	NA	TGCGCCAGCAGCTTGAGGCAAGAGACCCAGTACTTC	CASSLRQETQYF
NA	TRBJ1-2	TRBV12-1	many	TGTGCCAGCCCCGGGGCAAGCTATGGCTACACCTTC	CASPGASYGYTF
NA	TRBJ1-1	TRBV19	NA	TGTGCCAGTAGTGCCTGGTTTCTGAACACTGAAGCTTTCTTT	CASSAWFLNTEAFF
NA	TRBJ2-6	TRBV27	few	TGTGCCAGCAGTATGGACATGTCGGGCAACGTCCTGACTTTC	CASSMDMSGNVLTF
TRBD1	TRBJ2-7	TRBV20-1	NA	TGCAGTGCTAGAGGGGGACAGGGGGAGCAGTACTTC	CSARGGQGEQYF
NA	TRBJ2-5	TRBV7-9	NA	TGTGCCAGCAGTCACGACGGTCCCCAGTACTTC	CASSHDGPQYF
TRBD1	TRBJ2-7	TRBV14	few	TGTGCCAGCCGACGGGACAGCAACTACGAGCAGTACTTC	CASRRDSNYEQYF
NA	TRBJ1-2	TRBV5-1	NA	TGCGCCAGCACAGCAACGGATCGCCACGACTATGGCTACACCTTC	CASTATDRHDYGYTF
TRBD2	TRBJ2-1	TRBV5-1	NA	TGCGCCAGCAGCTTGCCCCTAGCGGGCTCCGGTGAGCAGTTCTTC	CASSLPLAGSGEQFF
TRBD2	TRBJ2-7	TRBV3-1	NA	TGTGCCAGCAGCCAATATACTAGCGGGAGGGGAGACTACGAGCAGTACTTC	CASSQYTSGRGDYEQYF
NA	TRBJ2-2	TRBV5-1	once	TGCGCCAGCAGCTTGGGGGCAGGGGCCGACACCGGGGAGCTGTTTTTT	CASSLGAGADTGELFF
TRBD2	TRBJ2-1	TRBV7-8	NA	TGTGCCAGCAGCCTCACTAGCGGGGGGGCTAAAAATGAGCAGTTCTTC	CASSLTSGGAKNEQFF
TRBD1	TRBJ2-5	TRBV11-1	NA	TGTGCCAGCATGATGGACAGGCCTCAAGAGACCCAGTACTTC	CASMMDRPQETQYF
NA	TRBJ2-1	TRBV10-3	NA	TGTGCCAGCAAGAAGGACGGTTACAATGAGCAGTTCTTC	CASKKDGYNEQFF
NA	TRBJ2-7	TRBV11-2	NA	TGTGCCAGCAGCTCACCGTCCCCTCTAGGATCCTACGAGCAGTACTTC	CASSSPSPLGSYEQYF
TRBD2	TRBJ2-3	TRBV2	once	TGTGCCAGCACCCGGACTAGCGGGGGGTGGACAGATACGCAGTATTTT	CASTRTSGGWTDTQYF
TRBD1	TRBJ2-7	TRBV29-1	NA	TGCAGCGTTGGGGACAGTACGGCCGAGCAGTACTTC	CSVGDSTAEQYF
TRBD1	TRBJ2-2	TRBV2	NA	TGTGCCAGCAGTGAAAGGACAGGGATGATCGGGGAGCTGTTTTTT	CASSERTGMIGELFF
NA	TRBJ2-7	TRBV7-3	NA	TGTGCCAGCAGCTTAATGGTTGGGCAGTACGAGCAGTACTTC	CASSLMVGQYEQYF
TRBD1	TRBJ2-7	TRBV4-3	NA	TGCGCCAGCAGCCAAGGACAGGGTCCCTCCTACGAGCAGTACTTC	CASSQGQGPSYEQYF
NA	TRBJ2-7	TRBV29-1	once	TGCAGTGCTAGGACTGGACTCGCACCATCGATCTACGAGCAGTACTTC	CSARTGLAPSIYEQYF
NA	TRBJ2-1	TRBV12-3/TRBV12-4	NA	TGTGCCAGCAGTTTAAGGGCACCCAAGGAGGGATCGAAGCAGTTCTTC	CASSLRAPKEGSKQFF
TRBD1	TRBJ1-5	TRBV6-1	few	TGTGCCAGCAGTGCTTCCGGGACAGGGGCCCAGCCCCAGCATTTT	CASSASGTGAQPQHF
NA	TRBJ2-3	TRBV7-3	few	TGTGCCAGCAGCTTGGCTCCGGGTCCAGATACGCAGTATTTT	CASSLAPGPDTQYF
NA	TRBJ2-3	TRBV7-9	NA	TGTGCCAGCAGCTTAGTGGTGACTAGCACAGATACGCAGTATTTT	CASSLVVTSTDTQYF
NA	TRBJ2-7	TRBV5-5	many	TGTGCCAGCAGCCAGGGAAGCTACGAGCAGTACTTC	CASSQGSYEQYF
NA	TRBJ1-4	TRBV5-1	NA	TGCGCCAGCAGCTTGTACGACAGGAAGGAAAAACTGTTTTTT	CASSLYDRKEKLFF